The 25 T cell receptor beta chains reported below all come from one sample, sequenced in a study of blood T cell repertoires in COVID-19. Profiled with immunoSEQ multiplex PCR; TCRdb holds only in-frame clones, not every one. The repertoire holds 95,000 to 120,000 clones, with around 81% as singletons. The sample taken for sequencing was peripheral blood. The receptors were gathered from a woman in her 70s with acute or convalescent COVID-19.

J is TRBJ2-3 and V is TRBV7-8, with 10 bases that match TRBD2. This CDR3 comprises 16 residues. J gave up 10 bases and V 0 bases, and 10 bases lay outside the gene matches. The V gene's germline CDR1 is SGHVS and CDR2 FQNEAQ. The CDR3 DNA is TGTGCCAGCAGCTTAGCGATTACAAGCGGGGGGGGTGCGCAGTATTTT. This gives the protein CASSLAITSGGGAQYF.

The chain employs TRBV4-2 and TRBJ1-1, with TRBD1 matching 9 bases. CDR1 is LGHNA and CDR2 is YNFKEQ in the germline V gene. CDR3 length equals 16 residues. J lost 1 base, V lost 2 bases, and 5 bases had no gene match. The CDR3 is CASSQIQGAQNTEAFF. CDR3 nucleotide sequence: TGTGCCAGCAGCCAAATACAGGGGGCCCAGAACACTGAAGCTTTCTTT.

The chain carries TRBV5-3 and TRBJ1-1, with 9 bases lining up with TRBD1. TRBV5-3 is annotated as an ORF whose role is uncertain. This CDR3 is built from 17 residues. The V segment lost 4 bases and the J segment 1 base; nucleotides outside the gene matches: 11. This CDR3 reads CARSGTGFRRSNTEAFF. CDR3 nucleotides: TGTGCCAGAAGCGGGACAGGGTTTAGACGATCGAACACTGAAGCTTTCTTT.

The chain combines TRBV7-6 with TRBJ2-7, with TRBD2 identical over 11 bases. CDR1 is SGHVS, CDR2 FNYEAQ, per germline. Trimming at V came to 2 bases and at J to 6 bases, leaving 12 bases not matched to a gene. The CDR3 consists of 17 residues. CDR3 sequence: CASSLNPATSGSSEQYF. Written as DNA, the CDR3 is TGTGCCAGCAGCTTAAACCCCGCTACTAGCGGGAGTTCCGAGCAGTACTTC.

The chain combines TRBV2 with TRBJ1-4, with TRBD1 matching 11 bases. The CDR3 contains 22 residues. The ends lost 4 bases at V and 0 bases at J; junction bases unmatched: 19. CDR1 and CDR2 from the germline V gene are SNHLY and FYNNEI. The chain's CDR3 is CASSGVWPEYRDRGTTNEKLFF. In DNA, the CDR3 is TGTGCCAGCAGTGGAGTCTGGCCGGAGTACCGGGACAGGGGGACAACTAATGAAAAACTGTTTTTT.

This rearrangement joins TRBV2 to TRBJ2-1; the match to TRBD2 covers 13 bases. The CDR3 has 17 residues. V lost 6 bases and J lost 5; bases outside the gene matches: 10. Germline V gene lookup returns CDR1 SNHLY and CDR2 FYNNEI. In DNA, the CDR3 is TGTGCCAGCAGCTTGCGCACTAGCGGGAGGGGTGACAATGAGCAGTTCTTC. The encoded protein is CASSLRTSGRGDNEQFF.

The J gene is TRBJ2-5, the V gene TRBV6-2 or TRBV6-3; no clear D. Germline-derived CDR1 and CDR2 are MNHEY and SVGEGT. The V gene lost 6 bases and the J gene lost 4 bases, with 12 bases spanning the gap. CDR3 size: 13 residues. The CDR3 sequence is CASSPLPPETQYF. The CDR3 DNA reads TGTGCCAGCAGCCCACTACCCCCAGAGACCCAGTACTTC.

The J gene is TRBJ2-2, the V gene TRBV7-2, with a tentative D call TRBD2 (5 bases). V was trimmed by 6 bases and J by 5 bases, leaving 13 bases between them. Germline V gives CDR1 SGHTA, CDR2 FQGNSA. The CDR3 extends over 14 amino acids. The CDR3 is CASRLDRGTGELFF. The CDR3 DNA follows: TGTGCCAGCAGACTCGACCGCGGGACCGGGGAGCTGTTTTTT.

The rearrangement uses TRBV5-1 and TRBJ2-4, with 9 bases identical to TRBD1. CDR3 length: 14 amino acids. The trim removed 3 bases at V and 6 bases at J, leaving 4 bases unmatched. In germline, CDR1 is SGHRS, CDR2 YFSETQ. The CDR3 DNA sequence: TGCGCCAGCAGCTCTACAGGGGGCTCAAACATTCAGTACTTC. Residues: CASSSTGGSNIQYF.

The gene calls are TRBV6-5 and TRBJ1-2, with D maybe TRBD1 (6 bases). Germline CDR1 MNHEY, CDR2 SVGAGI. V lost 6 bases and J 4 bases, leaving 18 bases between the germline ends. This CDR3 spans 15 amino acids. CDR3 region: CASSLTGPFSYGYTF. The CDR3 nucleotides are TGTGCCAGCAGCCTGACAGGACCATTCTCCTATGGCTACACCTTC.

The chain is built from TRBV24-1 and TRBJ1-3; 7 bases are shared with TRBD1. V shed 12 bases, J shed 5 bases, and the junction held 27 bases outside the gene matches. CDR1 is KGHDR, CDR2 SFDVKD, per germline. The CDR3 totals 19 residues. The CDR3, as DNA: TGTGCCCCGGACGGAGACCGGGACAGCACCTGTAGGGTAAGAAACACCATATATTTT. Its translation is CAPDGDRDSTCRVRNTIYF.

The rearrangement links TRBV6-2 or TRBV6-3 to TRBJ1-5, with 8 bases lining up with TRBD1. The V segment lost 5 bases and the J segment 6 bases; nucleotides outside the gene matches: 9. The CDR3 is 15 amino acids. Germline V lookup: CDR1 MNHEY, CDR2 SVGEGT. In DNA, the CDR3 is TGTGCCAGCAGTCGTAGACAGGGGTGGAGTCAGCCCCAGCATTTT. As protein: CASSRRQGWSQPQHF.

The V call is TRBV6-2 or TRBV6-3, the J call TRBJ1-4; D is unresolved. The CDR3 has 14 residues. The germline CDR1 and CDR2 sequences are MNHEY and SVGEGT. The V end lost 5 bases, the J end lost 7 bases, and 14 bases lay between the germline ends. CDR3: CASSLGSRSEKLFF. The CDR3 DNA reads TGTGCCAGCAGTCTGGGCTCCCGGTCTGAAAAACTGTTTTTT.

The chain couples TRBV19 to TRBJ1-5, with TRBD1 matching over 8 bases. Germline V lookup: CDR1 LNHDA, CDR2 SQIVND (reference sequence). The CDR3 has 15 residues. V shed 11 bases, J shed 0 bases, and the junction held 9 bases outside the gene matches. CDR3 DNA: TGTGCCGGAAGGGACAGGCATTATAGCAATCAGCCCCAGCATTTT. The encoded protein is CAGRDRHYSNQPQHF. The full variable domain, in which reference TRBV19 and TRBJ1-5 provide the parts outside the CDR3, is DGGITQSPKYLFRKEGQNVTLSCEQNLNHDAMYWYRQDPGQGLRLIYYSQIVNDFQKGDIAEGYSVSREKKESFPLTVTSAQKNPTAFYLCAGRDRHYSNQPQHFGDGTRLSIL.

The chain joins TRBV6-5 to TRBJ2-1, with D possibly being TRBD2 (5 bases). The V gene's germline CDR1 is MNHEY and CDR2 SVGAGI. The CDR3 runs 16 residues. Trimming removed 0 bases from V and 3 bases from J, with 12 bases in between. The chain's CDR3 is CASSYSRVGVYNEQFF. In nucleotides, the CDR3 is TGTGCCAGCAGTTACTCGCGGGTCGGGGTCTACAATGAGCAGTTCTTC.

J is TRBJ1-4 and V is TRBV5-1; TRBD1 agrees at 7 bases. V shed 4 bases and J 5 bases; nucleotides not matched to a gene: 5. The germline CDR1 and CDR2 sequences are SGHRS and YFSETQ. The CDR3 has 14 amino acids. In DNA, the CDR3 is TGCGCCAGCAGCCCCGGGACAGCGAATGAAAAACTGTTTTTT. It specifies CASSPGTANEKLFF.

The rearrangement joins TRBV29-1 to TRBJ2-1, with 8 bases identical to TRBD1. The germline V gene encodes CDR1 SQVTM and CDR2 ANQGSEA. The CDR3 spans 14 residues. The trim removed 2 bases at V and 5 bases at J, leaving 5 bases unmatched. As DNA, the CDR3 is TGCAGCGTTGAACAGGGGGCTTCCAACAATGAGCAGTTCTTC. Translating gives CSVEQGASNNEQFF.

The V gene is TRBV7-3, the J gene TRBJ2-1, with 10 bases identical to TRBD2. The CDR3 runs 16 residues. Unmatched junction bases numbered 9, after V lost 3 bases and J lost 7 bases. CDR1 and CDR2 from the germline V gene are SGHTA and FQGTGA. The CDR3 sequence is CASSFAASGRGNEQFF. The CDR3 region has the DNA TGTGCCAGCAGCTTCGCTGCTAGCGGGAGAGGGAATGAGCAGTTCTTC.

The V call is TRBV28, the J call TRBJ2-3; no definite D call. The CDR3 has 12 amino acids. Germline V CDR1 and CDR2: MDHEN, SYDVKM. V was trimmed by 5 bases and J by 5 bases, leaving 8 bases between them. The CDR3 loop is CASSTPRDTQYF. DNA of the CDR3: TGTGCCAGCAGTACTCCTAGAGATACGCAGTATTTT.

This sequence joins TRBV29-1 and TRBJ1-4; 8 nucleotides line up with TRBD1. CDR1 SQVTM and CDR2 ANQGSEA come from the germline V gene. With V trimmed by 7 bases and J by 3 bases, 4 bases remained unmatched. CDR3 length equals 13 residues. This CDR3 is CSARQGSNEKLFF. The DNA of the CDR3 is TGCAGCGCCAGACAGGGGTCTAATGAAAAACTGTTTTTT.

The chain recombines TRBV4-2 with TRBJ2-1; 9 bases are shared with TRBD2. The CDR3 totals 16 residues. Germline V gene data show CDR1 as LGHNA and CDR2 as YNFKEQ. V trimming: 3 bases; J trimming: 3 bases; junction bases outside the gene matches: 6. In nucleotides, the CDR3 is TGTGCCAGCAGCCAGGCCTGGCGGGGGGGCTACAATGAGCAGTTCTTC. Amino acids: CASSQAWRGGYNEQFF.

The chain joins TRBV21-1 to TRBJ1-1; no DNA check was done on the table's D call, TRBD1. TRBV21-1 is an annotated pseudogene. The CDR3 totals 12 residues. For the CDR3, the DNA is TGTGCCAGCAGCAACCACAGGGGCCAAGCTTTCTTT. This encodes CASSNHRGQAFF.

CDR3: CASSPPTTQETQYF. CDR3 DNA: TGTGCCAGCTCACCACCCACTACACAAGAGACCCAGTACTTC. This chain uses TRBV18 with TRBJ2-5; D is unclear. Germline values: CDR1 KGHSH, CDR2 LQKENI. Trimming cost V 0 bases and J 2 bases, with 7 bases left between them. This CDR3 is built from 14 residues.

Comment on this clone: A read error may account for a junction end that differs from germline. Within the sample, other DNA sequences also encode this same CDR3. CDR3 amino acids: CASSRAGPSYEQYF. Written as DNA, the CDR3 is TGTGCCAGCAGCAGGGCAGGCCCTTCCTACGAGCAGTACTTT. This chain joins TRBV28 and TRBJ2-7; tentative D call: TRBD1 (5 bases). The CDR3 has 14 amino acids. From germline, CDR1 is MDHEN and CDR2 SYDVKM.

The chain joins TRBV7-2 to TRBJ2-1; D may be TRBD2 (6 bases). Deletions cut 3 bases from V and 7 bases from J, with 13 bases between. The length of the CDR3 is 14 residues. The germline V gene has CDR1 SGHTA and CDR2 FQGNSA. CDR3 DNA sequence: TGTGCCAGCAGCTTTCGACTAGGAGAAAATGAGCAGTTCTTC. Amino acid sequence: CASSFRLGENEQFF.